These 18 T cell receptor beta chains share one sample of origin, sequenced in a study of blood T cell repertoires in COVID-19. Here immunoSEQ multiplex PCR was the method, and the copy in TCRdb shows in-frame clones only, minus some. The sample comprises approximately 210,000 clones, 75% to 90% of which are singletons, and around 2% rests with the top ten. The sample comprised peripheral blood. The receptors come from a man between 25 and 39 years old who had recovered from COVID-19.

This chain joins TRBV24-1 and TRBJ2-5, with D perhaps matching TRBD2 (5 bases). This CDR3 contains 14 residues. The ends were cut back, 4 bases at V and 5 bases at J, with 13 bases in the middle. The V gene's germline CDR1 is KGHDR and CDR2 SFDVKD. The CDR3 here is CATSERGLRETQYF. CDR3 bases: TGTGCCACCAGTGAACGAGGGCTGCGGGAGACCCAGTACTTC.

The chain recombines TRBV12-5 with TRBJ2-7; 12 nucleotides match TRBD2. Looked up from germline, CDR1 is LGHNT and CDR2 is FRNRAP. V dropped 2 bases and J dropped 2; count of bases not matched to a gene: 16. This CDR3 has 20 residues. DNA for the CDR3: TGTGCTAGTGGTTTGCCCCCGACTAGCGGGGGAACCGCCTCCACCTACGAGCAGTACTTC. Its translation is CASGLPPTSGGTASTYEQYF.

The chain uses TRBV5-1 and TRBJ1-1; 8 positions match TRBD1. The trim removed 1 base at V and 2 bases at J, leaving 4 bases unmatched. CDR1 and CDR2 (germline): SGHRS, YFSETQ. CDR3 length: 15 amino acids. CDR3 coding DNA: TGCGCCAGCAGCTTGACAGGGGGGGCCAACACTGAAGCTTTCTTT. Its protein is CASSLTGGANTEAFF.

The chain has TRBV6-6 and TRBJ1-6, with D maybe TRBD1 (5 bases). The CDR3 totals 15 residues. V was trimmed by 10 bases and J by 9 bases, leaving 22 bases between them. The V gene's germline CDR1 is MNHNY and CDR2 SVGAGI (reference sequence). In DNA form, the CDR3 reads TGTGCCACCCAACGGGGGAGAGGGGTGGGTTCACCCCTCCACTTT. It specifies CATQRGRGVGSPLHF.

J is TRBJ2-2 and V is TRBV11-2; D is undetermined. Trimming took off 4 bases at V and 3 bases at J, with 3 bases between the two ends. CDR1 is SGHAT and CDR2 is FQNNGV in the germline V gene. The CDR3 contains 12 residues. In nucleotides, the CDR3 is TGTGCCAGCAGCTCCTACACCGGGGAGCTGTTTTTT. It is translated as CASSSYTGELFF.

The chain combines TRBV11-1 with TRBJ2-3; tentative D call: TRBD2 (7 bases). The CDR3 totals 15 residues. V lost 5 bases and J lost 5, with 17 bases in between. Per the germline V gene, CDR1 is SGHAT and CDR2 is FQDESV (reference sequence). The CDR3 DNA sequence: TGTGCCAGCAGCCCGGTAGGGGGGGACATAGATACGCAGTATTTT. The encoded protein is CASSPVGGDIDTQYF. The whole variable domain, remainder taken from reference TRBV11-1 and TRBJ2-3, is EAEVAQSPRYKITEKSQAVAFWCDPISGHATLYWYRQILGQGPELLVQFQDESVVDDSQLPKDRFSAERLKGVDSTLKIQPAELGDSAMYLCASSPVGGDIDTQYFGPGTRLTVL.

This sequence joins TRBV3-1 (or the pseudogene TRBV3-2) and TRBJ1-1; 9 nucleotides line up with TRBD1. The CDR3 length is 13 residues. The V gene end was trimmed by 2 bases and the J gene end by 12 bases; junction bases not matched to a gene: 7. Germline V gives CDR1 LGHDT, CDR2 YNNKEL (reference sequence). The CDR3 loop is CASSQLGQGKTFF. The CDR3 DNA is TGTGCCAGCAGCCAACTGGGACAGGGAAAAACTTTCTTT.

CDR3: CAWSGLTGGASPLHF. The CDR3 coding sequence is TGTGCCTGGAGTGGCCTGACAGGGGGAGCTTCACCCCTCCACTTT. The chain has TRBV30 and TRBJ1-6; the match to TRBD1 covers 9 bases. Germline loops: CDR1 GTSNPN, CDR2 SVGIG (reference sequence). V was pared by 1 base and J by 9 bases, with 7 bases of the junction left unmatched. This CDR3 is 15 amino acids long.

The chain is built from TRBV7-2 and TRBJ2-5, with TRBD2 matching over 8 bases. There are 15 residues in the CDR3. Trimming took 5 bases from V and 5 from J; bases not matched to a gene: 10. Germline V gene sequence: CDR1 SGHTA, CDR2 FQGNSA. CDR3 nucleotides: TGTGCCAGCAGCACCCGAGGGACTAGTGGGGAGACCCAGTACTTC. Its protein product is CASSTRGTSGETQYF. Full variable domain (rest looked up from reference TRBV7-2 and TRBJ2-5): GAGVSQSPSNKVTEKGKDVELRCDPISGHTALYWYRQSLGQGLEFLIYFQGNSAPDKSGLPSDRFSAERTGGSVSTLTIQRTQQEDSAVYLCASSTRGTSGETQYFGPGTRLLVL.

V is TRBV4-3 and J is TRBJ2-5, with D possibly matching TRBD1 (6 bases). The germline V gene encodes CDR1 LGHNA and CDR2 YSLEER. The CDR3 runs to 15 residues. The germline V and J ends were trimmed by 9 bases and 7 bases, with 24 bases remaining between them. The CDR3 loop is CARGDTHPERWTQYF. CDR3 nucleotides: TGCGCCAGAGGGGACACCCACCCCGAACGGTGGACCCAGTACTTC.

The rearrangement links TRBV5-4 to TRBJ2-3, with 8 bases that match TRBD2. The germline gives CDR1 SGHNT, CDR2 YYREEE (reference sequence). The CDR3 is 16 residues long. Germline trimming cut 0 bases from V and 6 bases from J; bases unmatched to any gene: 9. CDR3 protein: CASSLEAGGASDTQYF. The CDR3, as DNA: TGTGCCAGCAGCTTGGAGGCGGGGGGTGCATCCGATACGCAGTATTTT.

The chain employs TRBV11-2 and TRBJ2-5, with D perhaps TRBD2 (5 bases). Trimming left V 2 bases short and J 7 bases short, with 5 bases between. CDR3 length: 11 residues. Germline-derived CDR1 and CDR2 are SGHAT and FQNNGV. CDR3 amino acids: CASSLRGTQYF. The CDR3 DNA reads TGTGCCAGCAGCTTACGGGGGACCCAGTACTTC.

A single count supports this clone. The chain combines TRBV6-5 with TRBJ2-7; tentatively, D is TRBD1 (6 bases). Trimming took 4 bases from V and 2 from J, leaving 6 bases between them. CDR1 is MNHEY, CDR2 SVGAGI, per germline. This CDR3 is built from 12 residues. CDR3 coding DNA: TGTGCCAGCAGTTGGGGGCCCTACGAGCAGTACTTC. Translating it yields CASSWGPYEQYF.

The chain carries TRBV2 and TRBJ1-4; 8 bases align to TRBD1. Germline CDR1 SNHLY, CDR2 FYNNEI. V lost 5 bases and J lost 7; bases outside the gene matches: 6. This CDR3 region has 14 residues. CDR3 sequence reads: CASSNDRGGEKLFF. CDR3 DNA: TGTGCCAGCAGTAATGACAGGGGTGGTGAAAAACTGTTTTTT.

V usage is TRBV6-6 and J usage is TRBJ2-3, with 7 nucleotides matching TRBD2. Germline V gives CDR1 MNHNY, CDR2 SVGAGI (reference sequence). The CDR3 length is 14 residues. V shed 6 bases and J 1 base; nucleotides not matched to a gene: 4. The CDR3 here is CASRPGLRTDTQYF. CDR3 DNA: TGTGCCAGCAGGCCGGGACTACGCACAGATACGCAGTATTTT.

The chain couples TRBV19 to TRBJ1-5; 8 bases are shared with TRBD1. This CDR3 is built from 15 residues. Looked up from germline, CDR1 is LNHDA and CDR2 is SQIVND (reference sequence). Trimming at V came to 5 bases and at J to 4 bases, leaving 7 bases not matched to a gene. As DNA, the CDR3 is TGTGCCAGTAGTTACGGGACAGGTTCGAATCAGCCCCAGCATTTT. This gives the protein CASSYGTGSNQPQHF.

The chain employs TRBV11-2 and TRBJ1-1; D is undetermined. Germline V CDR1 and CDR2: SGHAT, FQNNGV. Trimming left V 8 bases short and J 2 bases short, with 15 bases between. The CDR3 runs to 14 residues. CDR3 amino acids: CASLRLVGNTEAFF. As DNA, the CDR3 is TGTGCCAGCCTGAGACTAGTGGGTAACACTGAAGCTTTCTTT.

The CDR3 protein is CASSSGDATNEKLFF. The CDR3 bases are TGTGCCAGCAGCTCAGGGGATGCAACTAATGAAAAACTGTTTTTT. V is TRBV6-5 and J is TRBJ1-4; tentatively, D is TRBD1 (6 bases). CDR1 and CDR2 from the germline V gene are MNHEY and SVGAGI. The CDR3 length is 15 residues. Trimming took off 6 bases at V and 0 bases at J, with 11 bases between the two ends.